These 18 T cell receptor beta chains were sequenced from one sample in a study of regulatory T cells in long-lasting Graves disease. Time point indicated: newly diagnosed GD, antithyroid drugs for less than 3 months. Scientists built the TCR library using RNA that was extracted from PBMCs. Investigators prepared the TCR beta libraries by applying iRepertoire HTBI primers and Arm-PCR of CDR3 regions. TCRdb reanalysed the multiplex PCR reads using MiXCR and keeps one entry per CDR3 protein. The sample yields about 500,000 distinct CDR3 sequences, about 16% seen once. The same specimen was also included in a second study, on T cells in Graves' hyperthyroidism and ophthalmopathy.

Sequenced material: peripheral blood mononuclear cells (PBMCs), taken at new diagnosis, from a patient treated with antithyroid drugs. The receptors come from a man in his forties with Graves disease.

This clonotype came up a few times. The chain combines TRBV10-3 with TRBJ1-6; TRBD1 matches 7 bases. Germline trimming cut 10 bases from V and 8 bases from J; bases unmatched to any gene: 8. The CDR3 is 13 amino acids. CDR1 is ENHRY and CDR2 is SYGVKD in the germline V gene. CDR3 region: CATAGTVDSPLHF. DNA of the CDR3: TGTGCCACAGCGGGGACAGTAGATTCACCCCTCCACTTT.

On this clonotype: A much larger clonotype is one base distant, so this may be a read error. The rearrangement links TRBV28 to TRBJ2-7, with D unclear. The germline CDR1 and CDR2 sequences are MDHEN and SYDVKM. This CDR3 spans 12 amino acids. In DNA form, the CDR3 reads TGTGCCAGCAGTCAAGTCGTCTACGGGCAGTACTTC. It encodes CASSQVVYGQYF.

V is TRBV7-3 and J is TRBJ2-5; a possible D gene is TRBD2 (6 bases). This CDR3 spans 14 amino acids. Between the trimmed V and J ends, which lost 2 bases and 5 bases, there was a span of 12 bases. The germline V gene has CDR1 SGHTA and CDR2 FQGTGA. The CDR3 spells CASSLGSGFETQYF. DNA for the CDR3: TGTGCCAGCAGCTTAGGAAGCGGGTTCGAGACCCAGTACTTC.

This clonotype was recorded many times. The rearrangement links TRBV7-8 to TRBJ2-7; D possibly matches TRBD1 or TRBD2 (5 bases each). This CDR3 contains 13 residues. Germline assignment: CDR1 SGHVS and CDR2 FQNEAQ. V dropped 5 bases and J dropped 2 bases, with 10 bases sitting between them. The CDR3 DNA sequence: TGTGCCAGCAGCCACAGGACTCCCTACGAGCAGTACTTC. Its protein is CASSHRTPYEQYF.

This chain joins TRBV30 and TRBJ1-1; D is possibly TRBD1 (5 bases). This CDR3 contains 12 residues. Trimming stripped 3 bases from V and 5 bases from J, with 10 bases between. CDR1 GTSNPN and CDR2 SVGIG come from the germline V gene (reference sequence). This chain's CDR3 is CAWSLGDTEAFF. Here the CDR3 DNA reads TGTGCCTGGAGCTTGGGGGATACTGAAGCTTTCTTT.

In this sample, this clonotype turned up a few times. The rearrangement joins TRBV20-1 to TRBJ2-1; D call uncertain. Germline CDR1 is DFQATT and CDR2 is SNEGSKA (reference sequence). The CDR3 contains 12 residues. V lost 6 bases to trimming and J lost 8 bases, with 14 bases between them. CDR3 residues: CSAKRGVDEQFF. CDR3 in DNA: TGCAGTGCCAAACGTGGGGTCGATGAGCAGTTCTTC.

The chain recombines TRBV7-9 with TRBJ2-1, with 14 bases that match TRBD2. V shed 3 bases, J shed 5 bases, and the junction held 6 bases outside the gene matches. CDR1 SEHNR and CDR2 FQNEAQ come from the germline V gene (reference sequence). The CDR3 sequence is 17 residues long. CDR3 DNA: TGTGCCAGCAGCTTGGGGACTAGCGGGAGTGCGAACAATGAGCAGTTCTTC. Protein product: CASSLGTSGSANNEQFF.

The V call is TRBV28, the J call TRBJ2-1; D is unclear. Germline loops: CDR1 MDHEN, CDR2 SYDVKM. The CDR3 extends over 12 amino acids. The V gene lost 6 bases and the J gene lost 1 base, with 4 bases spanning the gap. CDR3 sequence reads: CASRDSYNEQFF. The CDR3 DNA is TGTGCCAGCAGAGATTCCTACAATGAGCAGTTCTTC.

In this sample, this clonotype turned up many times. J is TRBJ2-5 and V is TRBV7-9; D is unresolved. This CDR3 region has 12 residues. V was shortened by 5 bases and J by 6 bases, with 10 bases between the two germline ends. The V gene's germline CDR1 is SEHNR and CDR2 FQNEAQ (reference sequence). As DNA, the CDR3 is TGTGCCAGCAGCCCTGCCCGCAAGACCCAGTACTTC. Amino acid sequence: CASSPARKTQYF. Using reference TRBV7-9 and TRBJ2-5 for the parts outside the CDR3, the full variable domain is DTGVSQNPRHKITKRGQNVTFRCDPISEHNRLYWYRQTLGQGPEFLTYFQNEAQLEKSRLLSDRFSAERPKGSFSTLEIQRTEQGDSAMYLCASSPARKTQYFGPGTRLLVL.

This clonotype showed up many times. The chain carries TRBV2 and TRBJ2-1; no clear D gene. Germline lookup yields CDR1 SNHLY and CDR2 FYNNEI. The germline V and J ends were trimmed by 4 bases and 5 bases, with 15 bases remaining between them. CDR3 length equals 15 residues. CDR3 amino acids: CASSVMGWVDNEQFF. The CDR3 nucleotides are TGTGCCAGCAGTGTTATGGGATGGGTCGACAATGAGCAGTTCTTC.

This clonotype has only a few counts. The conserved phenylalanine or tryptophan normally closing the CDR3 is absent here, so this likely arose from a read error. This chain uses TRBV5-4 with TRBJ2-1; 7 bases map to TRBD1. The CDR3 runs to 15 residues. J gave up 1 base and V 4 bases, and 5 bases lay outside the gene matches. Germline values: CDR1 SGHNT, CDR2 YYREEE (reference sequence). In DNA, the CDR3 is TGTGCCAGCAGCCCTACAGGGGTATCCTACAATGAGCAGTTCCTC. Translated: CASSPTGVSYNEQFL.

This clonotype was detected a few times. This chain connects TRBV2 to TRBJ1-4; 7 positions agree with TRBD1. V lost 4 bases and J lost 7; bases outside the gene matches: 6. CDR1 SNHLY and CDR2 FYNNEI come from the germline V gene. The CDR3 sequence is 14 residues long. In DNA, the CDR3 is TGTGCCAGCAGTGTCGAGACAGGGAGTGAAAAACTGTTTTTT. Protein product: CASSVETGSEKLFF.

This clonotype appeared a single time. This sequence joins TRBV6-6 and TRBJ2-2; TRBD1 is a possible D gene (6 bases). The CDR3 is 20 amino acids. Trimming pared 0 bases from V and 0 bases from J, leaving 20 bases between. Germline loops: CDR1 MNHNY, CDR2 SVGAGI (reference sequence). Written as DNA, the CDR3 is TGTGCCAGCAGTTACTCGACCTCCCGGGGCTACAGGGCGAACACCGGGGAGCTGTTTTTT. Translating gives CASSYSTSRGYRANTGELFF.

The sample holds many counts of this clonotype. The chain links TRBV30 to TRBJ2-7, with 10 bases fitting TRBD2. Germline lookup yields CDR1 GTSNPN and CDR2 SVGIG (reference sequence). Unmatched junction bases numbered 5, after V lost 0 bases and J lost 6 bases. This CDR3 spans 14 amino acids. This chain's CDR3 is CAWSVLAGVGEQYF. CDR3 DNA sequence: TGTGCCTGGAGTGTCCTAGCGGGAGTGGGCGAGCAGTACTTC.

This chain uses TRBV19 with TRBJ2-7; possibly TRBD2 for D (5 bases). The CDR3 loop spans 14 amino acids. The germline CDR1 and CDR2 sequences are LNHDA and SQIVND (reference sequence). Trimming left V 9 bases short and J 3 bases short, with 18 bases between. CDR3 loop: CASSGGFWNYEQYF. DNA of the CDR3: TGTGCCAGCAGCGGTGGATTTTGGAACTACGAGCAGTACTTC.

This clonotype was counted many times. This rearrangement joins TRBV7-9 to TRBJ1-1, with no clear D. CDR3 length: 13 amino acids. V was pared by 9 bases and J by 0 bases, with 11 bases between. CDR1 is SEHNR and CDR2 is FQNEAQ in the germline V gene (reference sequence). The DNA of the CDR3 is TGTGCCAGTGGGAAAGGCATGAACACTGAAGCTTTCTTT. Translating it yields CASGKGMNTEAFF.

This sequence joins TRBV6-2 or TRBV6-3 and TRBJ1-4, with TRBD1 as a possible D gene (5 bases). V dropped 0 bases and J dropped 8 bases, with 13 bases sitting between them. CDR1 is MNHEY and CDR2 is SVGEGT in the germline V gene. This CDR3 has 15 residues. The CDR3 region is CASSYSSRESEKLFF. CDR3 DNA: TGTGCCAGCAGTTACTCGTCCAGGGAATCCGAAAAACTGTTTTTT.

The chain employs TRBV10-3 and TRBJ2-3; a possible D gene is TRBD1 (6 bases). Trimming pared 8 bases from V and 2 bases from J, leaving 20 bases between. The CDR3 totals 16 residues. The germline gives CDR1 ENHRY, CDR2 SYGVKD. CDR3 amino acids: CAIGGLAGIYTDTQYF. DNA for the CDR3: TGTGCCATCGGGGGCCTAGCCGGAATTTACACAGATACGCAGTATTTT.